This is a list of T cell receptor beta chains from one sample in a study of blood T cell repertoires in COVID-19. Sequencing used immunoSEQ multiplex PCR; TCRdb keeps in-frame clones, though not all of them. The table shows 75,000 to 100,000 clones, with around 86% occurring only once. Input material: peripheral blood. The source is a woman older than 75 with acute or convalescent COVID-19. CDR3s include the opening cysteine and the closing phenylalanine or tryptophan. D genes are given only for firm matches. For some rows the clone size is stated as once, few or many, or as a class when expanded; others skip it.

CATSRDRGGRDEKLFF,TGTGCCACCAGCAGAGATCGGGGGGGGAGGGATGAAAAACTGTTTTTT,NA,NA,TRBV15,TRBJ1-4
CASSEIGTGKVSF,TGTGCCAGCAGCGAGATAGGGACAGGGAAGGTTTCCTTC,TRBD1,NA,TRBV11-3,TRBJ1-2
CASSEGGGVVFGQYF,TGTGCCAGCAGTGAAGGAGGCGGGGTCGTTTTCGGGCAGTACTTC,NA,NA,TRBV6-1,TRBJ2-7
CASSARQIRLNTEAFF,TGTGCCAGCAGTGCCAGACAGATACGCCTTAACACTGAAGCTTTCTTT,NA,NA,TRBV2,TRBJ1-1
CASSLLAGSSYNEQFF,TGTGCCAGCAGCTTGTTAGCGGGGAGCTCCTACAATGAGCAGTTCTTC,TRBD2,NA,TRBV7-2,TRBJ2-1
CASSQDRDRGHLANEKLFF,TGTGCCAGCAGCCAAGACCGGGACAGGGGGCATCTAGCTAATGAAAAACTGTTTTTT,TRBD1,NA,TRBV4-2,TRBJ1-4
CASSEARGGQPQHF,TGTGCCAGCAGTGAAGCACGCGGAGGGCAGCCCCAGCATTTT,NA,NA,TRBV6-1,TRBJ1-5
CASSSRTTPLYEQYF,TGTGCCAGTAGTTCCCGGACTACGCCACTTTACGAGCAGTACTTC,NA,NA,TRBV19,TRBJ2-7
CASSSGQDANYGYTF,TGTGCCAGCAGCTCGGGACAGGATGCTAACTATGGCTACACCTTC,TRBD1,NA,TRBV5-4,TRBJ1-2
CASSSRSSGGSDTQYF,TGTGCCAGCAGCTCGAGATCTAGCGGGGGGTCAGATACGCAGTATTTT,TRBD2,NA,TRBV11-3,TRBJ2-3
CASSQGWDTEAFF,TGCGCCAGCAGCCAGGGTTGGGACACTGAAGCTTTCTTT,NA,NA,TRBV5-1,TRBJ1-1
CASSYGGAQYNEQFF,TGTGCCAGCAGTTACGGGGGGGCCCAGTACAATGAGCAGTTCTTC,NA,NA,TRBV6-2/TRBV6-3,TRBJ2-1
CASSLGPSENEQYF,TGTGCCAGCAGCTTAGGCCCTTCGGAGAACGAGCAGTACTTC,NA,NA,TRBV11-3,TRBJ2-7
CASSSPDSSYNEQFF,TGTGCCAGCAGTTCCCCAGACAGTTCCTACAATGAGCAGTTCTTC,NA,NA,TRBV28,TRBJ2-1
CASSNYDRGGRNTIYF,TGCGCCAGCAGCAATTACGACAGGGGAGGTAGAAACACCATATATTTT,TRBD1,NA,TRBV5-1,TRBJ1-3
CASSPGGLGGTDTQYF,TGTGCCAGCAGTCCCGGGGGACTGGGGGGCACAGATACGCAGTATTTT,NA,NA,TRBV6-4,TRBJ2-3
CASSQDVYTVQFF,TGTGCCAGCAGCCAAGATGTCTATACGGTGCAGTTCTTC,NA,NA,TRBV3-1/TRBV3-2,TRBJ2-1
CASSVEGPQSPTGLNEQFF,TGTGCCAGCAGCGTGGAGGGGCCCCAGTCCCCAACGGGCCTCAATGAGCAGTTCTTC,NA,NA,TRBV11-3,TRBJ2-1
CASSPQEGPYEQYF,TGTGCCAGCTCACCACAGGAGGGGCCCTACGAGCAGTACTTC,NA,NA,TRBV18,TRBJ2-7
CASSLEKLSGGQFF,TGCGCCAGCAGCTTGGAAAAACTAAGCGGCGGGCAGTTCTTC,NA,NA,TRBV5-1,TRBJ2-1
CASSEGQGSDYNSPLHF,TGTGCCAGCAGTGAGGGACAGGGGTCGGATTATAATTCACCCCTCCACTTT,TRBD1,NA,TRBV6-1,TRBJ1-6
CASSITGTAYGYTF,TGTGCCAGCAGTATAACCGGGACAGCCTATGGCTACACCTTC,TRBD1,NA,TRBV27,TRBJ1-2
CASSLAIGVSYEQYF,TGTGCCAGCAGCTTAGCGATAGGGGTCTCCTACGAGCAGTACTTC,NA,NA,TRBV7-6,TRBJ2-7
CASSLHDRGEVFF,TGTGCCAGCAGCTTACACGACAGGGGTGAGGTGTTTTTT,TRBD1,NA,TRBV7-9,TRBJ1-4
CASSGLGNTIYF,TGTGCCAGCAGTGGCCTAGGAAACACCATATATTTT,NA,few,TRBV2,TRBJ1-3
CASSQEWASYEQYF,TGTGCCAGCAGCCAAGAATGGGCCTCCTACGAGCAGTACTTC,NA,NA,TRBV14,TRBJ2-7
CASSLGRGVEAFF,TGTGCCAGCAGCCTCGGCCGGGGGGTAGAAGCTTTCTTT,NA,NA,TRBV7-9,TRBJ1-1
CASSDGTGIQPQHF,TGTGCCAGCAGCGATGGGACAGGGATCCAGCCCCAGCATTTT,TRBD1,NA,TRBV2,TRBJ1-5
CASSELVGASNQPQHF,TGTGCCAGCAGTGAATTGGTGGGGGCGAGCAATCAGCCCCAGCATTTT,NA,NA,TRBV2,TRBJ1-5
CASSPQGRGQPQHF,TGTGCCAGCTCACCGCAGGGGAGGGGTCAGCCCCAGCATTTT,NA,NA,TRBV18,TRBJ1-5
CASSQSRRSEQFF,TGCGCCAGCAGCCAATCACGACGGAGTGAGCAGTTCTTC,NA,NA,TRBV4-1,TRBJ2-1
CASSYYGGDNQPQHF,TGTGCCAGCAGCTATTATGGGGGGGACAATCAGCCCCAGCATTTT,NA,NA,TRBV7-2,TRBJ1-5
CASMFGQVNTEAFF,TGTGCCAGCATGTTTGGACAGGTGAACACTGAAGCTTTCTTT,TRBD1,NA,TRBV6-6,TRBJ1-1
CASSEATGDEKLFF,TGTGCCAGCAGTGAAGCTACAGGGGATGAAAAACTGTTTTTT,TRBD1,few,TRBV6-1,TRBJ1-4
CASSLSGVGQYF,TGCGCCAGCAGCTTGTCCGGAGTCGGGCAGTATTTT,NA,NA,TRBV5-1,TRBJ2-3
CASSTSGVGYTF,TGTGCCAGTAGTACCTCAGGGGTCGGCTACACCTTC,NA,NA,TRBV19,TRBJ1-2
CASWTDSYEQYF,TGTGCCAGCTGGACAGACTCCTACGAGCAGTACTTC,NA,NA,TRBV27,TRBJ2-7
CASSASKSSYNEQFF,TGTGCCAGCAGCGCCAGTAAAAGCTCCTACAATGAGCAGTTCTTC,NA,NA,TRBV7-3,TRBJ2-1
CASSFGASGATDTQYF,TGTGCCAGCAGCTTTGGCGCTAGCGGGGCCACAGATACGCAGTATTTT,TRBD2,NA,TRBV7-3,TRBJ2-3
CASSGGTGGNQPQHF,TGTGCCAGCAGTGGGGGTACAGGGGGAAATCAGCCCCAGCATTTT,TRBD1,NA,TRBV2,TRBJ1-5
CASSRTASYNEQFF,TGTGCCAGTAGCCGGACAGCGTCCTACAATGAGCAGTTCTTC,NA,NA,TRBV19,TRBJ2-1
CASSHPGQGIYNEQFF,TGTGCCAGCAGCCACCCCGGACAGGGCATATACAATGAGCAGTTCTTC,TRBD1,NA,TRBV7-3,TRBJ2-1
CASSDQVTFTDTEAFF,TGTGCCAGCAGTGATCAAGTCACCTTTACGGACACTGAAGCTTTCTTT,NA,few,TRBV6-1,TRBJ1-1
CASSGGGEYQETQYF,TGTGCCAGCAGCGGCGGGGGCGAGTACCAAGAGACCCAGTACTTC,NA,NA,TRBV7-2,TRBJ2-5
CASSTEAGGGSPLHF,TGCGCCAGCAGCACGGAGGCAGGGGGAGGCTCACCCCTCCACTTT,TRBD1,few,TRBV5-1,TRBJ1-6
CASSLTGEYEQYF,TGTGCCAGCTCATTGACAGGGGAGTACGAGCAGTACTTC,TRBD1,NA,TRBV18,TRBJ2-7
CASNPPDRAYGYTF,TGTGCCAGCAACCCTCCGGACAGGGCCTATGGCTACACCTTC,TRBD1,NA,TRBV6-5,TRBJ1-2
CASSASGTGGYEQYF,TGTGCCAGCAGTGCTTCCGGGACAGGGGGCTACGAGCAGTACTTC,TRBD1,NA,TRBV28,TRBJ2-7
CASSSRTGGKNTEAFF,TGTGCCAGCAGCTCCCGGACAGGGGGAAAAAACACTGAAGCTTTCTTT,TRBD1,NA,TRBV7-2,TRBJ1-1
CASTASNNQPQHF,TGTGCCAGCACCGCGAGTAACAATCAGCCCCAGCATTTT,NA,NA,TRBV2,TRBJ1-5
CASSLGQGSGYTF,TGTGCCAGCAGCCTAGGACAGGGTAGTGGCTACACCTTC,TRBD1,NA,TRBV6-5,TRBJ1-2
CASSTTGTGYTQYF,TGTGCCAGCAGTACTACCGGGACAGGGTATACGCAGTATTTT,TRBD1,NA,TRBV25-1,TRBJ2-3
CASSLIAGEQYF,TGTGCCAGCAGCCTAATAGCGGGCGAGCAGTACTTC,TRBD2,NA,TRBV3-1/TRBV3-2,TRBJ2-7
CATSRDLYISNEQFF,TGTGCCACCAGCAGAGATTTGTATATTAGCAATGAGCAGTTCTTC,NA,NA,TRBV15,TRBJ2-1
CASTFRRSSSYNEQFF,TGTGCCAGCACCTTTAGGAGGTCTAGCTCCTACAATGAGCAGTTCTTC,NA,NA,TRBV27,TRBJ2-1
CASSITWQSPLHF,TGTGCCAGTAGTATAACGTGGCAGTCACCCCTCCACTTT,NA,NA,TRBV19,TRBJ1-6
CASSLEGGQGQETQYF,TGCGCCAGCAGCTTGGAGGGGGGACAGGGTCAAGAGACCCAGTACTTC,TRBD1,NA,TRBV5-1,TRBJ2-5
CASSHRRRVDEKLFF,TGTGCCAGCAGTCACCGCCGCAGGGTTGATGAAAAACTGTTTTTT,NA,NA,TRBV27,TRBJ1-4
CAWSQDRGNTEAFF,TGTGCCTGGAGTCAGGACAGGGGGAACACTGAAGCTTTCTTT,TRBD1,NA,TRBV30,TRBJ1-1
CASSQGAKTQYF,TGTGCCAGCAGCCAGGGGGCGAAGACCCAGTACTTC,TRBD1,NA,TRBV7-9,TRBJ2-5